Listed below are T cell receptor beta chains from one sample, sequenced in a study of shared clonotypes between healthy human individuals. The method was immunoSEQ multiplex PCR; TCRdb's version includes in-frame clones alone and lacks a portion of them. The table records more than 200,000 clones, approximately 65% of them present only once. The sample consisted of memory CD4+ T cells sorted from blood. The receptors derive from a man aged 25 to 40 in good health. CDR3s include the opening cysteine and the closing phenylalanine or tryptophan. Size is omitted from some rows. Given values are once, few, many or a class for expanded clones.

abundance	v_gene	j_gene	CDR3aa
NA	TRBV7-9	TRBJ1-1	CASSPQGNTEAFF
NA	TRBV6-1	TRBJ1-1	CASSELGARTEAFF
NA	TRBV29-1	TRBJ2-1	CSGGASGREQFF
once	TRBV6-5	TRBJ1-2	CATAVGLGSYGYTF
few	TRBV5-6	TRBJ2-3	CASSRLAGFGTDTQYF
NA	TRBV11-2	TRBJ2-1	CASSSGLAGDNEQFF
NA	TRBV7-7	TRBJ2-2	CASSRQGGFTGELFF
NA	TRBV11-2	TRBJ2-1	CASSPDDEQFF
once	TRBV7-9	TRBJ2-1	CASSFAGGSNEQFF
NA	TRBV7-2	TRBJ2-7	CASREAYEQYF
once	TRBV18	TRBJ1-1	CASSPGEWAFF
few	TRBV6-5	TRBJ2-3	CASSFDRGDTQYF
NA	TRBV6-4	TRBJ2-7	CASSLLAGGPSEQYF
NA	TRBV7-9	TRBJ2-1	CASSPPVLSGGSYNEQFF